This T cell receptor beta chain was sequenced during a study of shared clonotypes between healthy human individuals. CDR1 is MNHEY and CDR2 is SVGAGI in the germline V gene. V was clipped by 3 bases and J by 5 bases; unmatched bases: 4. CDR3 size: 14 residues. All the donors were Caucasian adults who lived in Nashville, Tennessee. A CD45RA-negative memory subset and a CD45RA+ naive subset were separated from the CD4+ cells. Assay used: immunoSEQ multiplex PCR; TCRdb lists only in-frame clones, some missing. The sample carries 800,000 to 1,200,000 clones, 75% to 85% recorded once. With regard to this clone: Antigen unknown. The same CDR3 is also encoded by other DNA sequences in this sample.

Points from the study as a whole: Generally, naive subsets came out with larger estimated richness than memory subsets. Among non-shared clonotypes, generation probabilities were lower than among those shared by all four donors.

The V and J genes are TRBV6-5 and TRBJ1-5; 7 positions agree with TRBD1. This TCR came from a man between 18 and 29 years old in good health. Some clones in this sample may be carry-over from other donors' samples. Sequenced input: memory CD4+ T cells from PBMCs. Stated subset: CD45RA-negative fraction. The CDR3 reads CASSYSGGHQPQHF. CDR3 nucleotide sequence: TGTGCCAGCAGTTATTCAGGGGGTCATCAGCCCCAGCATTTT.